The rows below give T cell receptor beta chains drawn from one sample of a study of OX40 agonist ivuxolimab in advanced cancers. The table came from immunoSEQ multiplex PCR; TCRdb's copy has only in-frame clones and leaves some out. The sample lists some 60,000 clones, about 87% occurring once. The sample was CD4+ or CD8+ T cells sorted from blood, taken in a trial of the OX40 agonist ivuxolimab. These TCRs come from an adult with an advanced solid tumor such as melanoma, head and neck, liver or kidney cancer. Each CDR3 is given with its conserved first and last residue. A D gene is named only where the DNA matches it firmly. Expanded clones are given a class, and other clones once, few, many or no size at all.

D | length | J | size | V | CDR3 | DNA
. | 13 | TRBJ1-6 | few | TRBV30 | CAWSVRGYSPLHF | TGTGCCTGGAGTGTAAGGGGATATTCACCCCTCCACTTT
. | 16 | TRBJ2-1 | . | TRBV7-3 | CASSLTGGEAYNEQFF | TGTGCCAGCAGCTTAACGGGCGGGGAGGCCTACAATGAGCAGTTCTTC
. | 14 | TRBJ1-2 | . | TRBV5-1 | CASSLGVLDGGYTF | TGCGCCAGCTCCCTCGGGGTTTTGGATGGTGGCTACACCTTC
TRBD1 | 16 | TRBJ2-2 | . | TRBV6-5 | CASSYGPGQGTGELFF | TGTGCCAGCAGTTACGGACCGGGACAGGGGACCGGGGAGCTGTTTTTT
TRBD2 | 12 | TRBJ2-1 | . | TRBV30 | CAWTSGRNEQFF | TGTGCCTGGACTAGCGGGAGGAATGAGCAGTTCTTC
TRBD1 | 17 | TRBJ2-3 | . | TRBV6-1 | CASSEALDRGLGDTQYF | TGTGCCAGCAGTGAAGCACTTGACAGGGGGCTTGGAGATACGCAGTATTTT
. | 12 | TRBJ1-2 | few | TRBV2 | CASGLGAWGYTF | TGTGCCAGCGGCTTAGGGGCTTGGGGCTACACCTTC
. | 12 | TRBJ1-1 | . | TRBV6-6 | CASSTEGTEAFF | TGTGCCAGCAGTACAGAGGGCACTGAAGCTTTCTTT
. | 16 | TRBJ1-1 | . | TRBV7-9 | CASSTQLGASNTEAFF | TGTGCCAGCAGCACACAACTCGGGGCGTCGAACACTGAAGCTTTCTTT
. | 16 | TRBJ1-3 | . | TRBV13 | CASSSTLLDIGNTIYF | TGTGCCAGCAGCTCTACGCTTTTAGACATCGGAAACACCATATATTTT
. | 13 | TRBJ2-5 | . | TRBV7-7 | CASSLDVRATQYF | TGTGCCAGCAGCTTAGATGTCAGGGCGACCCAGTACTTC
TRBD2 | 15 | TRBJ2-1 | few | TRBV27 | CASSLRAGEGNEQFF | TGTGCCAGCAGTTTACGAGCGGGAGAGGGTAATGAGCAGTTCTTC
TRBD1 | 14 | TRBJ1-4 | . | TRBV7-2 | CASSPDRGFEKLFF | TGTGCCAGCAGCCCCGACAGGGGGTTCGAAAAACTGTTTTTT
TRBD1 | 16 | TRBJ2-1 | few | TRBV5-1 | CASSLVGTGAYNEQFF | TGCGCCAGCAGCTTGGTCGGGACAGGGGCCTACAATGAGCAGTTCTTC
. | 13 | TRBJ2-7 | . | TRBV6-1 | CASILSGLGEQYF | TGTGCCAGCATCTTAAGCGGGTTGGGGGAGCAGTACTTC
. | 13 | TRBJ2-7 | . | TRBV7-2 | CASSRAPTYEQYF | TGTGCCAGCAGCCGGGCGCCGACCTACGAGCAGTACTTC
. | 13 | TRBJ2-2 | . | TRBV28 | CASSSGATGELFF | TGTGCCAGCAGTTCGGGGGCCACCGGGGAGCTGTTTTTT
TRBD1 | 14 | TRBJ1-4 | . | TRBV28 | CASSFQTGVKKLFF | TGTGCCAGCAGTTTCCAAACAGGGGTGAAAAAACTGTTTTTT
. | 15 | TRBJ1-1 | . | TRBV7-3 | CASSSHRVEGAEAFF | TGTGCCAGCAGCTCCCACAGGGTCGAGGGCGCTGAAGCTTTCTTT
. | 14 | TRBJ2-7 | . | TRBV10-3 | CAIRGARSGHEQYF | TGTGCCATCAGGGGGGCCCGATCCGGTCACGAGCAGTACTTC
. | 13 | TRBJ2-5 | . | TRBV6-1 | CASSITIEETQYF | TGTGCCAGCAGTATAACGATAGAGGAGACCCAGTACTTC
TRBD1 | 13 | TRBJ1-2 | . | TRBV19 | CASSIAQGDGYTF | TGTGCCAGTAGTATCGCCCAGGGGGACGGCTACACCTTC
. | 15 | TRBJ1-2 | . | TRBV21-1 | CASSAATGCNYGYTF | TGTGCCAGCAGCGCCGCGACAGGGTGTAATTATGGCTACACCTTC
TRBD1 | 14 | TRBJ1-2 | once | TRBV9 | CASSVARQGNGYTF | TGTGCCAGCAGCGTAGCTCGACAGGGAAATGGCTACACCTTC
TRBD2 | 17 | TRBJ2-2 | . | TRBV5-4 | CASRQYSGRVNTGELFF | TGTGCCAGCCGGCAATATAGCGGGAGGGTCAACACCGGGGAGCTGTTTTTT
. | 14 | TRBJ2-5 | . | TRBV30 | CAWTAGGAGETQYF | TGTGCCTGGACCGCTGGGGGGGCAGGGGAGACCCAGTACTTC
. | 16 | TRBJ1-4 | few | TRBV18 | CASSTGRAGREEKLFF | TGTGCCAGCTCCACCGGACGGGCAGGGAGAGAAGAAAAACTGTTTTTT
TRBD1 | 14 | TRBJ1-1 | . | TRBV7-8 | CASSPGQGNTEAFF | TGTGCCAGCAGCCCGGGACAGGGTAACACTGAAGCTTTCTTT
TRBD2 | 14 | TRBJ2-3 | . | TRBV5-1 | CASKLNSGRDTQYF | TGCGCCAGCAAACTGAATAGCGGGAGAGATACGCAGTATTTT
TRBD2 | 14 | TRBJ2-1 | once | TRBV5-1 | CASRPGGGYNEQFF | TGCGCCAGCAGACCGGGAGGCGGTTACAATGAGCAGTTCTTC
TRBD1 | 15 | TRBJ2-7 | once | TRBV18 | CASSPWGQASYEQYF | TGTGCCAGCTCACCTTGGGGACAGGCCTCCTACGAGCAGTACTTC
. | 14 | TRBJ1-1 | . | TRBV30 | CAWSAGRTNTEAFF | TGTGCCTGGTCAGCGGGCAGGACAAACACTGAAGCTTTCTTT
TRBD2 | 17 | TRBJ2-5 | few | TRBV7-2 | CASSPGLAGGIQETQYF | TGTGCCAGCAGCCCGGGACTAGCGGGGGGCATCCAAGAGACCCAGTACTTC
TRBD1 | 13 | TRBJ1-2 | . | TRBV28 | CASSPGTGTGYTF | TGTGCCAGCTCCCCGGGGACAGGAACAGGCTACACCTTC
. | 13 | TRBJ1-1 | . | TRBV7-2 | CASSLVLETEAFF | TGTGCCAGCAGCTTAGTATTAGAGACTGAAGCTTTCTTT
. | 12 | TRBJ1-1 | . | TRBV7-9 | CASTLMNTEAFF | TGTGCCAGCACCCTTATGAACACTGAAGCTTTCTTT
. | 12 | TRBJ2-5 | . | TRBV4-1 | CASSQEKETQYF | TGCGCCAGCAGCCAAGAAAAGGAGACCCAGTACTTC
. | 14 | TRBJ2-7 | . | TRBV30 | CAWRGGTARHEQYF | TGTGCCTGGAGGGGCGGGACCGCCCGCCACGAGCAGTACTTC
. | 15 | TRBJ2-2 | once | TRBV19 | CASSRRRAETGELFF | TGTGCCAGTAGCCGTCGCAGGGCGGAGACCGGGGAGCTGTTTTTT
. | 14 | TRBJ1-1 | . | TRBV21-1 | CASKKGIMNTEAFF | TGTGCCAGCAAGAAGGGGATAATGAACACTGAAGCTTTCTTT
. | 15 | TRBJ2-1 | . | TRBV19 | CASSIPRGEYNEQFF | TGTGCCAGTAGTATCCCCAGGGGAGAATACAATGAGCAGTTCTTC
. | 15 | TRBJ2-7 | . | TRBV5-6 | CASSLSGLVSYEQYF | TGTGCCAGCAGCTTGTCAGGGTTGGTCTCCTACGAGCAGTACTTC
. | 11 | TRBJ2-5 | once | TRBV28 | CASSTLETQYF | TGTGCCAGCAGCACCCTGGAGACCCAGTACTTC
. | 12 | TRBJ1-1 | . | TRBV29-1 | CSASTGNTEAFF | TGCAGCGCCTCTACAGGGAACACTGAAGCTTTCTTT
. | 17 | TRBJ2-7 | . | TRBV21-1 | CASSPESGGQGGCEQYF | TGTGCCAGCAGCCCGGAGAGTGGGGGACAGGGAGGTTGCGAGCAGTACTTC
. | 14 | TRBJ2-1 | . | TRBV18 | CASSPGRFGNEQFF | TGTGCCAGCTCACCAGGGCGGTTTGGCAATGAGCAGTTCTTC
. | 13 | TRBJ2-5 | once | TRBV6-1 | CAGITGLGETQYF | TGTGCCGGAATTACGGGCCTCGGGGAGACCCAGTACTTC
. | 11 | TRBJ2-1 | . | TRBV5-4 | CAGGPYNEQFF | TGTGCCGGGGGGCCCTACAATGAGCAGTTCTTC
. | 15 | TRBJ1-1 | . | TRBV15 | CATSRSRTGNTEAFF | TGTGCCACCAGCAGATCCCGGACGGGGAACACTGAAGCTTTCTTT
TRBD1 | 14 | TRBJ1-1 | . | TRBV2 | CASALQQGLHSGFF | TGTGCCAGCGCCCTCCAACAGGGGTTACACTCCGGTTTCTTT
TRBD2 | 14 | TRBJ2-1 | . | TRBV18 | CASSPPSGSNEQFF | TGTGCCAGCTCACCCCCTAGCGGGAGTAATGAGCAGTTCTTC
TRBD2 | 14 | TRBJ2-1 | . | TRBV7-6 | CASSFGLAGNEQFF | TGTGCCAGCAGCTTCGGTCTAGCGGGAAATGAGCAGTTCTTC
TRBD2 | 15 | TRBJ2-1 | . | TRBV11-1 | CASSASGRALHEQFF | TGTGCCAGCAGCGCCAGCGGGAGGGCCTTACATGAGCAGTTCTTC
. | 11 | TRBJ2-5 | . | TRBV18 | CASSPKETQYF | TGTGCCAGCTCACCCAAAGAGACCCAGTACTTC
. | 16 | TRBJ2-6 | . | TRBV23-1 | CASSHPWGGGANVLTF | TGCGCCAGCAGTCACCCGTGGGGCGGCGGGGCCAACGTCCTGACTTTC
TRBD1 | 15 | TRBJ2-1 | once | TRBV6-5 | CASSRQGASYNEQFF | TGTGCCAGCTCTCGACAGGGGGCCTCCTACAATGAGCAGTTCTTC
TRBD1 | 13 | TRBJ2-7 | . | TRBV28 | CASNGQGAWEQYF | TGTGCCAGCAACGGACAGGGGGCGTGGGAGCAGTACTTC
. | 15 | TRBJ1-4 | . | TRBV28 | CASSLSPPRTEKLFF | TGTGCCAGCAGTTTATCCCCCCCGAGGACCGAAAAACTGTTTTTT